This entry lists 26 T cell receptor beta chains sequenced from one sample in a study of CD8 T cells in Susac syndrome. With random hexamers, reverse transcription was performed on about 0.45 to 1 ug of RNA. In TCRdb, the immunoSEQ multiplex PCR reads were re-called with MiXCR into one record per CDR3 protein. The data contain some 400,000 distinct CDR3 sequences, approximately 85% of them singletons. The sequenced sample consisted of CD8+ T cells from PBMCs. These receptors originate from a human donor with multiple sclerosis.

This clonotype was seen once. The chain links TRBV29-1 to TRBJ1-2; D unresolved. The CDR3 covers 14 residues. Trimming pared 1 base from V and 0 bases from J, leaving 9 bases between. Germline V gene data show CDR1 as SQVTM and CDR2 as ANQGSEA. The CDR3 loop reads CSVEAGATNYGYTF. For the CDR3, the DNA is TGCAGCGTTGAAGCGGGAGCCACTAACTATGGCTACACCTTC.

This chain links TRBV12-3 or TRBV12-4 with TRBJ2-1, with D possibly being TRBD2 (6 bases). V was pared by 3 bases and J by 7 bases, with 19 bases between. The CDR3 runs to 16 residues. CDR3 nucleotides: TGTGCCAGCAGTTTTGAGGCAGGGAGGTTGAGGAATGAGCAGTTCTTC. Amino acid sequence: CASSFEAGRLRNEQFF.

V and J are TRBV28 and TRBJ1-4, with D maybe TRBD1 (5 bases). CDR1 MDHEN and CDR2 SYDVKM come from the germline V gene. V lost 4 bases and J lost 4, with 10 bases in between. The CDR3 spans 14 residues. This CDR3 is CASSWGRINEKLFF. CDR3 DNA: TGTGCCAGCAGTTGGGGACGGATTAATGAAAAACTGTTTTTT.

This chain connects TRBV11-1 to TRBJ2-7; TRBD2 aligns across 10 bases. Germline V CDR1 and CDR2: SGHAT, FQDESV (reference sequence). Unmatched junction bases numbered 9, after V lost 5 bases and J lost 5 bases. The CDR3 contains 15 residues. CDR3 in DNA: TGTGCCAGCAGCCGGACTAGCGGAAAAACACACGAGCAGTACTTC. This encodes CASSRTSGKTHEQYF.

The chain carries TRBV6-5 and TRBJ1-1, with a weak D call TRBD1 (5 bases). V lost 2 bases to trimming and J lost 3 bases, with 10 bases between them. CDR3 length: 14 residues. Germline V gene lookup returns CDR1 MNHEY and CDR2 SVGAGI. The chain's CDR3 is CASSYLGGDTEAFF. CDR3 DNA sequence: TGTGCCAGCAGTTACCTAGGAGGGGACACTGAAGCTTTCTTT.

To note about this clonotype: Its ends do not fully match the called genes, so a read error is possible. The chain employs TRBV27 and TRBJ1-2, with 11 bases aligning to TRBD1. Germline V gene data show CDR1 as MNHEY and CDR2 as SMNVEV (reference sequence). The CDR3 sequence is 15 residues long. The CDR3 DNA follows: TGTGCCAGCAGTCTATCCGGGACAGGGGGGTATGGCTACACCTTC. Protein sequence: CASSLSGTGGYGYTF.

V and J are TRBV27 and TRBJ1-2, with a weak D call TRBD1 (6 bases). Trimming took off 5 bases at V and 4 bases at J, with 17 bases between the two ends. Per the germline V gene, CDR1 is MNHEY and CDR2 is SMNVEV (reference sequence). The CDR3 has 15 residues. The CDR3 sequence: CASSPRDTHFYGYTF. The CDR3 region has the DNA TGTGCCAGCAGTCCCCGGGACACGCATTTCTATGGCTACACCTTC.

This clonotype was found a few times. V usage is TRBV4-2 and J usage is TRBJ1-2; 10 nucleotides line up with TRBD1. J gave up 5 bases and V 3 bases, and 3 bases lay outside the gene matches. CDR3 size: 14 residues. The germline V gene encodes CDR1 LGHNA and CDR2 YNFKEQ. CDR3 nucleotides: TGTGCCAGCAGCCAGGGGACAGGGGAGTATGGCTACACCTTC. Its protein is CASSQGTGEYGYTF.

This clonotype is a singleton in its sample. The chain recombines TRBV7-9 with TRBJ1-2, with D uncertain. Germline-derived CDR1 and CDR2 are SEHNR and FQNEAQ (reference sequence). V was shortened by 5 bases and J by 5 bases, with 15 bases between the two germline ends. The CDR3 has 14 residues. CDR3 DNA: TGTGCCAGCAGCCGAAGTGAGGAGTTATATGGCTACACCTTC. Its protein product is CASSRSEELYGYTF.

The V and J genes are TRBV7-6 and TRBJ2-7; D tentatively fits TRBD1 or TRBD2 (5 bases each). Germline V gene lookup returns CDR1 SGHVS and CDR2 FNYEAQ. With 3 bases removed from V and 6 bases from J, the gap between germline ends came to 12 bases. The length of the CDR3 is 13 residues. The CDR3 DNA is TGTGCCAGCAGCTTTGGGGGATCGCTCGAGCAGTACTTC. Translation: CASSFGGSLEQYF.

The V gene is TRBV5-1, the J gene TRBJ1-1; tentative D call: TRBD1 (6 bases). This CDR3 is 16 amino acids long. V lost 0 bases and J lost 4, with 16 bases in between. Germline assignment: CDR1 SGHRS and CDR2 YFSETQ. The CDR3 nucleotides read TGCGCCAGCAGCTTGGCAGGACTGGGGGCGGGCACTGAAGCTTTCTTT. Protein sequence: CASSLAGLGAGTEAFF.

The rearrangement joins TRBV27 to TRBJ1-1, with TRBD1 as a possible D gene (6 bases). Germline lookup yields CDR1 MNHEY and CDR2 SMNVEV (reference sequence). Trimming stripped 1 base from V and 0 bases from J, with 12 bases between. CDR3 length: 16 residues. This CDR3 reads CASSLWGGGLNTEAFF. The CDR3 DNA follows: TGTGCCAGCAGTTTATGGGGGGGCGGACTGAACACTGAAGCTTTCTTT.

The rearrangement links TRBV5-1 to TRBJ2-1; TRBD2 matches 8 bases. V gave up 4 bases and J gave up 1 base; unmatched junction bases: 4. Germline assignment: CDR1 SGHRS and CDR2 YFSETQ. This CDR3 contains 15 residues. CDR3 in amino acids: CASSRGLDSYNEQFF. The CDR3 DNA reads as TGCGCCAGCAGCCGGGGACTAGATTCCTACAATGAGCAGTTCTTC.

The V call is TRBV20-1, the J call TRBJ2-2; D gene unclear. Germline V gives CDR1 DFQATT, CDR2 SNEGSKA (reference sequence). CDR3 length equals 16 residues. The V end was cut by 3 bases, the J end by 4 bases, with 18 bases between. The CDR3 sequence is CSARNPLEMATGELFF. The CDR3 nucleotides are TGCAGTGCTAGGAACCCTCTGGAAATGGCCACCGGGGAGCTGTTTTTT.

This rearrangement joins TRBV5-6 to TRBJ1-6, with a weak D call TRBD1 (5 bases). The CDR3 totals 17 residues. Trimming removed 4 bases at V and 2 bases at J, with 16 bases between. Germline V gives CDR1 SGHDT, CDR2 YYEEEE. CDR3 loop: CASSPGTAGTYNSPLHF. Written as DNA, the CDR3 is TGTGCCAGCAGCCCAGGGACGGCGGGGACCTATAATTCACCCCTCCACTTT.

The gene calls are TRBV12-3 or TRBV12-4 and TRBJ2-3; 8 nucleotides align to TRBD2. This CDR3 contains 15 residues. Unmatched junction bases numbered 7, after V lost 6 bases and J lost 2 bases. CDR3 sequence: CASSTSGSNTDTQYF. CDR3 bases: TGTGCCAGCAGCACCAGCGGGAGCAACACAGATACGCAGTATTTT.

The chain combines TRBV19 with TRBJ2-2; 8 positions agree with TRBD1. Germline values: CDR1 LNHDA, CDR2 SQIVND (reference sequence). The CDR3 sequence is 13 residues long. J was trimmed by 5 bases and V by 4 bases; bases with no gene match: 0. The DNA of the CDR3 is TGTGCCAGTAGTAGACAGGGGACCGGGGAGCTGTTTTTT. Translation: CASSRQGTGELFF.

CDR3 amino acids: CASLKLSAGTGGGEQYF. The DNA for the CDR3 is TGTGCCAGCCTAAAACTCAGTGCGGGGACAGGGGGCGGCGAGCAGTACTTC. The chain links TRBV6-1 to TRBJ2-7; 12 nucleotides line up with TRBD1. V shed 8 bases, J shed 6 bases, and the junction held 17 bases outside the gene matches. Germline CDR1 MNHNS, CDR2 SASEGT. CDR3 length equals 17 residues.

The gene calls are TRBV28 and TRBJ2-1; possibly TRBD2 for D (5 bases). This CDR3 is built from 12 residues. The ends were cut back, 3 bases at V and 8 bases at J, with 8 bases in the middle. Germline CDR1 and CDR2: MDHEN and SYDVKM. The CDR3 region is CASSFLAHEQFF. Written as DNA, the CDR3 is TGTGCCAGCAGTTTCCTAGCCCATGAGCAGTTCTTC.

The CDR3 region has the DNA TGTGCCAGCAGTTTTAACCAGGAGGCTTTCTTT. Translated: CASSFNQEAFF. The rearrangement links TRBV12-3 or TRBV12-4 to TRBJ1-1; D is uncertain. The CDR3 has 11 amino acids. With 3 bases removed from V and 11 bases from J, the gap between germline ends came to 10 bases.

As DNA, the CDR3 is TGCGCCAGCAACGAGGGTAGGGATCATAGCAATCAGCCCCAGCATTTT. It codes for CASNEGRDHSNQPQHF. This rearrangement joins TRBV23-1 to TRBJ1-5, with D uncertain. TRBV23-1 is identified as an open reading frame with a role that is uncertain. This CDR3 contains 16 residues. V was pared by 7 bases and J by 0 bases, with 16 bases between.

V is TRBV5-6 and J is TRBJ1-2; D unresolved. The V gene lost 4 bases and the J gene lost 4 bases, with 11 bases spanning the gap. Germline V lookup: CDR1 SGHDT, CDR2 YYEEEE. The CDR3 has 13 amino acids. This chain's CDR3 is CASSQGWGYGYTF. The CDR3 DNA sequence: TGTGCCAGCAGCCAAGGGTGGGGCTATGGCTACACCTTC.

The CDR3 here is CASSLGPRGELFF. CDR3 nucleotides: TGTGCCAGCAGCTTAGGGCCCCGGGGGGAGCTGTTTTTT. The rearrangement uses TRBV11-2 and TRBJ2-2; D gene unclear. Germline V CDR1 and CDR2: SGHAT, FQNNGV. The CDR3 loop spans 13 amino acids. V was trimmed by 1 base and J by 8 bases, leaving 8 bases between them. The full variable domain, rest sourced from reference TRBV11-2 and TRBJ2-2, is EAGVAQSPRYKIIEKRQSVAFWCNPISGHATLYWYQQILGQGPKLLIQFQNNGVVDDSQLPKDRFSAERLKGVDSTLKIQPAKLEDSAVYLCASSLGPRGELFFGEGSRLTVL.

Concerning this clonotype: The DNA is left out, because the CDR3 cannot be placed on it with certainty; the CDR3 is given as TCRdb lists it. The V call is TRBV6-1, the J call TRBJ1-4; the DNA was not compared with TRBD1, the D call given in the table. From germline, CDR1 is MNHNS and CDR2 SASEGT. The CDR3 region is 16 residues in length, termini included. The CDR3 protein is CASSEQPGGEGKNCFF.

The chain has TRBV13 and TRBJ1-3; D is undetermined. Germline loops: CDR1 PRHDT, CDR2 FYEKMQ (reference sequence). CDR3 size: 16 residues. V lost 2 bases to trimming and J lost 0 bases, with 11 bases between them. DNA of the CDR3: TGTGCCAGCAGCTTAAACACGGAAAGCTCTGGAAACACCATATATTTT. This gives the protein CASSLNTESSGNTIYF. Full variable domain (remainder filled in from reference TRBV13 and TRBJ1-3): AAGVIQSPRHLIKEKRETATLKCYPIPRHDTVYWYQQGPGQDPQFLISFYEKMQSDKGSIPDRFSAQQFSDYHSELNMSSLELGDSALYFCASSLNTESSGNTIYFGEGSWLTVV.

The rearrangement uses TRBV21-1 and TRBJ2-4; TRBD1, as called in the table, went unchecked against the DNA. TRBV21-1 has pseudogene status. The CDR3 has 16 residues. The CDR3 DNA sequence: TGTGCCAGCATTCCGGACGGGGAACTAGCCAAAAACATTCAGTACTTC. Translation: CASIPDGELAKNIQYF.